The rows below give T cell receptor beta chains drawn from one sample of a study of radiotherapy plus CTLA-4 blockade in lung cancer. Sequencing was performed with immunoSEQ multiplex PCR; in TCRdb, only in-frame clones are kept and a portion is missing. The sample contains about 76,000 clones, around 80% of which appear only once. The material was peripheral blood, obtained from a patient treated with radiotherapy plus ipilimumab. These receptors all come from a human donor with non-small cell lung cancer who had stable disease on radiotherapy plus ipilimumab. CDR3s include the opening cysteine and the closing phenylalanine or tryptophan. The order of the fields is clone size, D gene, J gene, V gene, CDR3 DNA, CDR3 protein. The D gene is left open where the match is weak. A clone size is listed for some rows: how often the clone was seen (once, few, many), or a class if it is expanded.

. | TRBD2 | TRBJ2-5 | TRBV9 | TGTGCCAGCAGCGGGGGACTAGCGGTGCTGGAGACCCAGTACTTC | CASSGGLAVLETQYF
. | . | TRBJ2-7 | TRBV2 | TGTGCCAGCGGATTGGGGGGTCAAGTATACGAGCAGTACTTC | CASGLGGQVYEQYF
. | TRBD2 | TRBJ2-2 | TRBV5-1 | TGCGCCAGCAGTCGTATAGCGGGAGGACTGGCCGGGGAGCTGTTTTTT | CASSRIAGGLAGELFF
. | TRBD2 | TRBJ2-1 | TRBV9 | TGTGCCAGCAGCGGCATCCTAGCGGGGACCTTCAATGAGCAGTTCTTC | CASSGILAGTFNEQFF
. | . | TRBJ2-7 | TRBV6-5 | TGTGCCAGCAGCATCAGGGGAGGGAAGCAGTACTTC | CASSIRGGKQYF
once | . | TRBJ2-5 | TRBV11-2 | TGTGCCAGCAGCTTAGATGCCGAGACCCAGTACTTC | CASSLDAETQYF
. | . | TRBJ1-6 | TRBV19 | TGTGCCAGTAGTATAAGAGGCCGGTATAATTCACCCCTCCACTTT | CASSIRGRYNSPLHF
. | . | TRBJ1-1 | TRBV28 | TGTGCCAGCAGTCCCCTCGAAAGGACAAACACTGAAGCTTTCTTT | CASSPLERTNTEAFF
. | . | TRBJ1-2 | TRBV30 | TGTGCCTGGACTGCTGTACGGGGGGAGCACTATGGCTACACCTTC | CAWTAVRGEHYGYTF
. | . | TRBJ2-7 | TRBV6-5 | TGTGCCAGCAGCCAGGGTCAGTACGAGCAGTACTTC | CASSQGQYEQYF
. | TRBD1 | TRBJ2-1 | TRBV6-1 | TGTGCCAGCATTCCGGGACAGAGAGTCTACAATGAGCAGTTCTTC | CASIPGQRVYNEQFF
. | . | TRBJ1-3 | TRBV9 | TGTGCCAGCAGCGCGACAGTCTCTGGAAACACCATATATTTT | CASSATVSGNTIYF
. | TRBD1 | TRBJ1-6 | TRBV7-9 | TGTGCCAGCGGACAGGGGACTAATTCACCCCTCCACTTT | CASGQGTNSPLHF
. | . | TRBJ1-4 | TRBV21-1 | TGTGCCAGCAGCAAAGGGGGTCGGGGACCAGCGGATGAAAAACTGTTTTTT | CASSKGGRGPADEKLFF
. | . | TRBJ2-6 | TRBV25-1 | TGTGCCAGCAGTGAACAACGAATTTCTGGGGCCAACGTCCTGACTTTC | CASSEQRISGANVLTF
. | TRBD2 | TRBJ2-3 | TRBV5-6 | TGTGCCAGCAGCCTCGGGACTAGCGGATACACAGATACGCAGTATTTT | CASSLGTSGYTDTQYF
. | . | TRBJ2-3 | TRBV6-4 | TGTGCCAGCAGTCTAGGACCCACAGATACGCAGTATTTT | CASSLGPTDTQYF
. | TRBD2 | TRBJ2-2 | TRBV2 | TGTGCCAGCGGGGGGGACGGCACCGGGGAGCTGTTTTTT | CASGGDGTGELFF
. | . | TRBJ2-2 | TRBV7-9 | TGTGCCAGCAGCCCCCCTGGTCTCTCCGGGGAGCTGTTTTTT | CASSPPGLSGELFF
. | . | TRBJ2-5 | TRBV18 | TGTGCCAGCTCACGAAGGGAAATCCAAGAGACCCAGTACTTC | CASSRREIQETQYF
. | . | TRBJ2-1 | TRBV5-6 | TGTGCCAGCATCCCCTCCCCGCAGGGCAATGAGCAGTTCTTC | CASIPSPQGNEQFF
. | . | TRBJ1-2 | TRBV28 | TGTGCCAGCAGTCGCCTGAATGGCTACACCTTC | CASSRLNGYTF
. | TRBD2 | TRBJ2-3 | TRBV28 | TGTGCCAGCAGTAATAGCGGGGTTTACACAGATACGCAGTATTTT | CASSNSGVYTDTQYF
. | TRBD1 | TRBJ1-4 | TRBV5-1 | TGCGCCAGCAGCACCGGGACAGGGGGCCGAAAACTGTTTTTT | CASSTGTGGRKLFF
. | TRBD1 | TRBJ1-1 | TRBV7-2 | TGTGCCAGCAGCTTAGGGACAGGGAAAGCTTTCTTT | CASSLGTGKAFF
. | TRBD1 | TRBJ1-5 | TRBV7-2 | TGTGCCAGCAGCCCTCGGGGGACAGGGTGGAATCAGCCCCAGCATTTT | CASSPRGTGWNQPQHF
. | TRBD2 | TRBJ2-1 | TRBV5-1 | TGCGCCAGCAGACTACTAGCGGGAGCCCATGAGCAGTTCTTC | CASRLLAGAHEQFF
. | . | TRBJ2-3 | TRBV6-7 | TGTGCCAGCAACCACATCGACAGGTTTAGCACAGATACGCAGTATTTT | CASNHIDRFSTDTQYF
. | . | TRBJ1-1 | TRBV19 | TGTGCCAGTAGTATAGGACCCTTGAACACTGAAGCTTTCTTT | CASSIGPLNTEAFF
. | TRBD1 | TRBJ2-5 | TRBV7-8 | TGTGCCAGTCTAAACCGGGACAGCGGACGCCAAGAGACCCAGTACTTC | CASLNRDSGRQETQYF
. | TRBD2 | TRBJ2-5 | TRBV7-2 | TGTGCCAGCAGCATAGATAGCGGGGGGGGCCAAGAGACCCAGTACTTC | CASSIDSGGGQETQYF
. | . | TRBJ2-3 | TRBV4-1 | TGCGCCAGCAGCCAAGAGACGGCCACGGGTATGGCAGATACGCAGTATTTT | CASSQETATGMADTQYF
. | . | TRBJ2-7 | TRBV27 | TGTGCCAGCAGTTTCTCTGACAGGAGCCGCTACGAGCAGTACTTC | CASSFSDRSRYEQYF
. | . | TRBJ2-5 | TRBV7-8 | TGTGCCAGCAGCGGGGGGACCTTGGAGGAGACCCAGTACTTC | CASSGGTLEETQYF
. | TRBD2 | TRBJ2-1 | TRBV5-1 | TGCGCCAGCAGCTTACTAGCGGGAGGTACCAATGAGCAGTTCTTC | CASSLLAGGTNEQFF
. | . | TRBJ2-1 | TRBV19 | TGTGCCAGTAGTAACTCTTGGACGGGCGATGAGCAGTTCTTC | CASSNSWTGDEQFF
. | . | TRBJ2-7 | TRBV11-3 | TGTGCCAGCAGCAAGGGGCAGGCGCTAGATTACGAGCAGTACTTC | CASSKGQALDYEQYF
. | . | TRBJ2-7 | TRBV29-1 | TGCAGCGCAGAGAAGAACAGCCTTGGCGAGCAGTACTTC | CSAEKNSLGEQYF
. | . | TRBJ1-1 | TRBV19 | TGTGCCAGTAGTATCCCTGGGGGGTCGAGCACTGAAGCTTTCTTT | CASSIPGGSSTEAFF
. | . | TRBJ2-1 | TRBV9 | TGTGCCAGCAGCGGGCTAGCGCTTGGCTATGAGCAGTTCTTC | CASSGLALGYEQFF
. | . | TRBJ2-5 | TRBV4-1 | TGCGCCAGCAGCCAAGTGGCGGAGAGGAAAGAGACCCAGTACTTC | CASSQVAERKETQYF
. | TRBD2 | TRBJ2-5 | TRBV29-1 | TGCAGCGTTGAAGGGACTAGCGGGCCTCCGGAGACCCAGTACTTC | CSVEGTSGPPETQYF
. | . | TRBJ1-1 | TRBV11-2 | TGTGCCAGCAGATTTGACACTAATGAAGCTTTCTTT | CASRFDTNEAFF
. | TRBD2 | TRBJ2-2 | TRBV28 | TGTGCCAGCAGTTTAATTTTACTAGCGGGGATCACCGGGGAGCTGTTTTTT | CASSLILLAGITGELFF
. | . | TRBJ1-5 | TRBV27 | TGTGCCAGCAGTCCCGGGACAACCACAAATCAGCCCCAGCATTTT | CASSPGTTTNQPQHF
once | . | TRBJ2-7 | TRBV5-1 | TGCGCCAGCAGCCGAGAGGGGTCTAAGGAGCAGTACTTC | CASSREGSKEQYF
. | . | TRBJ2-5 | TRBV5-1 | TGCGCCAGCAGCTTGGGGCAAGAGACCCAGTACTTC | CASSLGQETQYF
. | TRBD2 | TRBJ2-7 | TRBV7-9 | TGTGCCAGCAGCTTAGGTCCCCTAGCGGACTACCCCTACGAGCAGTACTTC | CASSLGPLADYPYEQYF
. | TRBD2 | TRBJ2-2 | TRBV11-2 | TGTGCCAGCAGCTCCCTGGCACTAGCGGGAGTTCCCGGGGAGCTGTTTTTT | CASSSLALAGVPGELFF
. | . | TRBJ1-2 | TRBV29-1 | TGCAGCGTTGCCGGGACGGACTATGGCTACACCTTC | CSVAGTDYGYTF
. | . | TRBJ2-7 | TRBV30 | TGTGCCTGGAATCTTCCAGCGAGTATAAACGAGCAGTACTTC | CAWNLPASINEQYF
. | . | TRBJ2-6 | TRBV10-3 | TGTGCCATCAGTCAGGGGACCGGGGCCAACGTCCTGACTTTC | CAISQGTGANVLTF
. | . | TRBJ1-3 | TRBV9 | TGTGCCAGCAGCTCAACGACAGATTCTGGAAACACCATATATTTT | CASSSTTDSGNTIYF
once | . | TRBJ1-1 | TRBV28 | TGTGCCAGCAGTTTAGCGGCAGGGCCGAACACTGAAGCTTTCTTT | CASSLAAGPNTEAFF
. | TRBD2 | TRBJ2-5 | TRBV6-1 | TGTGCCAGCACTCGACTAGCGGGAGAAGAGACCCAGTACTTC | CASTRLAGEETQYF
. | TRBD1 | TRBJ1-1 | TRBV29-1 | TGCAGCGTAAACAGGGGGAACACTGAAGCTTTCTTT | CSVNRGNTEAFF
. | . | TRBJ2-1 | TRBV27 | TGTGCCAGCAGTTCCGCACGGGCCTCCTACAATGAGCAGTTCTTC | CASSSARASYNEQFF
. | TRBD1 | TRBJ2-7 | TRBV2 | TGTGCCAGCACCGGGACAGGGGTGGTCTACGAGCAGTACTTC | CASTGTGVVYEQYF
once | TRBD1 | TRBJ1-3 | TRBV5-5 | TGTGCCAGCGACAGGGGGCTTGCCACTGGAAACACCATATATTTT | CASDRGLATGNTIYF
. | . | TRBJ1-1 | TRBV5-1 | TGCGCCAGCAGCTTGGTATCCCTGAGCACTGAAGCTTTCTTT | CASSLVSLSTEAFF